Listed below are T cell receptor beta chains from one sample, sequenced in a study of glioma-infiltrating T cells. TCRdb redid the calling of the multiplex PCR reads with MiXCR, one entry per CDR3 protein. The sample has 300,000 to 450,000 distinct CDR3 sequences, more than 35% seen once. The sample was glioma tissue, nonneoplastic brain tissue, or PBMCs (not recorded which). The receptors derive from a human donor with low-grade glioma or glioblastoma, undergoing nonglioma brain surgery, or in good health (not recorded which). CDR3s include the opening cysteine and the closing phenylalanine or tryptophan. Fields, in order: V gene, J gene, CDR3 protein.

TRBV2	TRBJ1-5	CASSRGQGYQPQHF
TRBV28	TRBJ2-1	CARSFSGGDEQFF
TRBV3-1	TRBJ2-6	CASSPSQVSGANVLTF
TRBV6-9	TRBJ2-3	CASSYMRLAGHKYTDTQYF
TRBV12-3/TRBV12-4	TRBJ1-2	CASSRDRDVRGYTF
TRBV15	TRBJ2-5	CATSDRQPYQETQHF
TRBV12-3/TRBV12-4	TRBJ1-4	CASSLYLFTGGEKLFF
TRBV4-2	TRBJ1-3	CASSPVGGIFSGNTIYF
TRBV4-1	TRBJ2-1	CASSPSYTSGYEQFF
TRBV27	TRBJ2-2	CASSLFGVQGTGELFF
TRBV6-1	TRBJ1-5	CASSFYICSASAGSNQPQHF
TRBV11-1	TRBJ1-3	CASSSSSSGNTIYF
TRBV7-2	TRBJ1-2	CASTSTHANYGYTF
TRBV6-2/TRBV6-3	TRBJ2-6	CASYMPSGANVLTF
TRBV3-1	TRBJ1-2	CASSHRTGNYGYTF
TRBV4-3	TRBJ2-7	CASSRSPGTGGIEQYF
TRBV7-9	TRBJ1-3	CASSSSISGNTIYF
TRBV28	TRBJ1-1	CASSLGTGGQTEAFF
TRBV20-1	TRBJ2-7	CSATPPASGKYEQYF
TRBV6-2/TRBV6-3	TRBJ2-1	CASSYSGREGLDNEQFF
TRBV24-1	TRBJ2-1	CATSDRQGAIGNEQFF
TRBV12-3/TRBV12-4	TRBJ2-5	CASSPGTAGGRETQYF
TRBV7-2	TRBJ1-4	CASSQGRIPTNEKLFF
TRBV28	TRBJ1-1	CASNTPGQDLNTEAFF
TRBV6-1	TRBJ1-3	CASIETGGFGNTIYF
TRBV28	TRBJ1-2	CASSTRYGYTF
TRBV20-1	TRBJ2-3	CSARDRRASAADTQYF
TRBV7-8	TRBJ1-2	CASSFRGGAASGYTF
TRBV27	TRBJ2-1	CASSLKDLGNEQFF
TRBV7-2	TRBJ1-1	CASSLGQASEAFF
TRBV6-2/TRBV6-3	TRBJ1-5	CASSLNLDGVGNKPQHF
TRBV27	TRBJ1-3	CATKREGSGNTIYF
TRBV28	TRBJ2-5	CARSQGVLQETQYF
TRBV3-1	TRBJ1-2	CASSPEGGRGYTF
TRBV2	TRBJ2-1	CDSSAGTSGRDIEQFF
TRBV12-3/TRBV12-4	TRBJ2-7	CASSLTTAYYEQYF
TRBV25-1	TRBJ2-7	CASSGLLRTSYEQYF
TRBV7-3	TRBJ2-3	CASSEIAGAADTQYF
TRBV20-1	TRBJ1-2	CSASGLGRYGYTF
TRBV7-3	TRBJ2-1	CASSLNTNEQFF
TRBV6-5	TRBJ1-1	CASSSTGDNTEAFF
TRBV6-4	TRBJ2-2	CASSDSAGSTGELFF
TRBV7-2	TRBJ1-5	CAGSLRDRYSNQPQHF
TRBV6-1	TRBJ1-1	CASLGTGLNTEAFF
TRBV4-1	TRBJ1-3	CASSPWGPAGNTIYF
TRBV4-2	TRBJ2-3	CASSSRRDRLTDTQYF
TRBV6-5	-	CASSYGQGNQPQYF
TRBV18	TRBJ1-5	CASSPAQTGVGGAQHF